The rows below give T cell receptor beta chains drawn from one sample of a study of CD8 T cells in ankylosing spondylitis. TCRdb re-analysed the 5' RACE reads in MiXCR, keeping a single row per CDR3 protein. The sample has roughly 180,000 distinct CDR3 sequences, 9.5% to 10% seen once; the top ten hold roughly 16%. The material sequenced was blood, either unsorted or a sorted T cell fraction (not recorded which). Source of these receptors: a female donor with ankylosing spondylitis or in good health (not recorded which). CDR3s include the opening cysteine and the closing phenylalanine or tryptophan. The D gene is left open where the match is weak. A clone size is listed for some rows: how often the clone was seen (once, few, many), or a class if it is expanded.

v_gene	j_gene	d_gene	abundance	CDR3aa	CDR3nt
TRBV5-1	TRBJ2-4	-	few	CASSWEEGNIQYF	TGCGCCAGCAGTTGGGAGGAAGGGAACATTCAGTACTTC
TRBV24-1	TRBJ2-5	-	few	CATSESSTVLNQETQYF	TGTGCCACCAGTGAATCTTCGACAGTCCTAAACCAAGAGACCCAGTACTTC
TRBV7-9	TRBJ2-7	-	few	CASSPGTPSTYEQYF	TGTGCCAGCAGCCCCGGGACTCCAAGCACCTACGAGCAGTACTTC
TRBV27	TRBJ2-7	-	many	CASSSSGPYEQYF	TGTGCCAGCAGTTCCTCGGGTCCCTACGAGCAGTACTTC
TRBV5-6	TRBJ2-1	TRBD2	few	CASSRPFQGLAGDYNEQFF	TGTGCCAGCAGTCGACCCTTTCAGGGACTAGCGGGAGACTACAATGAGCAGTTCTTC
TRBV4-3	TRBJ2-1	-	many	CASSQAGNAYNEQFF	TGCGCCAGCAGCCAAGCAGGGAATGCCTACAATGAGCAGTTCTTC
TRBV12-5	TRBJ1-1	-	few	CASGTRQAEAFF	TGTGCTAGTGGTACGAGACAGGCTGAAGCTTTCTTT
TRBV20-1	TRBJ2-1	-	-	CSAPGAAASYNEQFF	TGCAGTGCCCCGGGGGCGGCCGCCTCCTACAATGAGCAGTTCTTC
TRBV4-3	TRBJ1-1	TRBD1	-	CASSQDSPGTGFNTEAFF	TGCGCCAGCAGTCAAGATTCCCCCGGGACAGGGTTTAACACTGAAGCTTTCTTT
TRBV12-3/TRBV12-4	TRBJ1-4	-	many	CASSNGEKLFF	TGTGCCAGCAGTAACGGAGAAAAACTGTTTTTT
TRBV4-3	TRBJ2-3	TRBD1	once	CASSQDLDRGPTDTQYF	TGCGCCAGCAGCCAGGACTTGGACAGGGGACCCACAGATACGCAGTATTTT
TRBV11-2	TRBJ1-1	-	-	CASFGASTEAFF	TGTGCCAGCTTCGGGGCCAGCACTGAAGCTTTCTTT
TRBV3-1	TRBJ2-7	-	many	CASSPGSGGYEQYF	TGTGCCAGCAGCCCCGGCTCTGGGGGCTACGAGCAGTACTTC
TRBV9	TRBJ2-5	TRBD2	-	CASSVGLAGDGEETQYF	TGTGCCAGCAGCGTCGGACTAGCGGGAGACGGAGAAGAGACCCAGTACTTC